Below are 29 T cell receptor beta chains sequenced from a single sample in a study of blood T cells in healthy people across ages. It was with a sample-barcoded 5' primer and a J-beta primer mix that a second PCR of roughly 7 to 12 cycles was run. TCRdb re-called the 5' RACE reads through MiXCR, storing one row per CDR3 protein. The sample lists 1.5 million to 2 million distinct CDR3 sequences; roughly 30% were seen once. Sequencing input: blood. The receptors derive from a woman aged 25 to 39 in good health.

This clonotype was observed once. The rearrangement uses TRBV13 and TRBJ2-5, with a weak D call TRBD2 (5 bases). This CDR3 has 15 residues. From germline, CDR1 is PRHDT and CDR2 FYEKMQ (reference sequence). The V end lost 5 bases, the J end lost 0 bases, and 13 bases lay between the germline ends. CDR3 bases: TGTGCCAGCAGCCCCCAGCGGAACCACCAAGAGACCCAGTACTTC. Amino acids: CASSPQRNHQETQYF.

V gene TRBV19 combines with J gene TRBJ1-6; TRBD1 agrees at 8 bases. V was pared by 6 bases and J by 5 bases, with 3 bases of the junction left unmatched. The CDR3 is made up of 14 amino acids. From germline, CDR1 is LNHDA and CDR2 SQIVND (reference sequence). CDR3 region: CASRPGQDNSPLHF. In nucleotides, the CDR3 is TGTGCCAGTAGGCCGGGACAGGATAATTCACCCCTCCACTTT.

The chain recombines TRBV4-1 with TRBJ2-7; a possible D gene is TRBD1 (6 bases). Germline loops: CDR1 MGHRA, CDR2 YSYEKL. The CDR3 sequence is 16 residues long. The V end was cut by 1 base, the J end by 4 bases, with 17 bases between. Written as DNA, the CDR3 is TGCGCCAGCAGCCAAGCAGAGACCTTAGGGGGATACGAGCAGTACTTC. Protein product: CASSQAETLGGYEQYF.

The gene calls are TRBV9 and TRBJ2-3; D assignment may be TRBD1 or TRBD2 (5 bases each). CDR1 and CDR2 (germline): SGDLS, YYNGEE. V dropped 3 bases and J dropped 5 bases, with 16 bases sitting between them. This CDR3 region has 15 residues. DNA of the CDR3: TGTGCCAGCAGCGCGGAAACGAAGGGGAGAGATACGCAGTATTTT. Its translation is CASSAETKGRDTQYF.

Worth noting for this clonotype: One end of the junction does not line up with germline, which may come from a read error. J is TRBJ2-1 and V is TRBV20-1, with 14 bases fitting TRBD2. The CDR3 has 16 amino acids. Per germline, CDR1 DFQATT and CDR2 SNEGSKA (reference sequence). CDR3 loop: CSARRLAGGTYDEQFF. As DNA, the CDR3 is TGCAGTGCCCGCAGACTAGCGGGAGGGACCTACGATGAGCAGTTCTTC.

This clonotype was observed a few times. At one end, the junction sequence differs from germline, possibly due to a read error. V gene TRBV6-2 or TRBV6-3 combines with J gene TRBJ2-3; possible D gene TRBD2, 6 bases. Germline-derived CDR1 and CDR2 are MNHEY and SVGEGT. This CDR3 spans 15 amino acids. The CDR3 reads CASSYSWRREDPQYF. The CDR3 DNA follows: TGTGCCAGCAGTTACTCTTGGCGGAGGGAAGATCCGCAGTATTTT.

This clonotype was picked up a small number of times. The chain employs TRBV2 and TRBJ1-2; no firm D call. This CDR3 spans 12 amino acids. Trimming cost V 6 bases and J 4 bases, with 9 bases left between them. The germline CDR1 and CDR2 sequences are SNHLY and FYNNEI. The CDR3 DNA is TGTGCCAGCAGGGCCGACGTCTATGGCTACACCTTC. The encoded protein is CASRADVYGYTF. Together with reference TRBV2 and TRBJ1-2, the CDR3 gives the full variable domain: EPEVTQTPSHQVTQMGQEVILRCVPISNHLYFYWYRQILGQKVEFLVSFYNNEISEKSEIFDDQFSVERPDGSNFTLKIRSTKLEDSAMYFCASRADVYGYTFGSGTRLTVV.

The gene calls are TRBV6-5 and TRBJ2-1; 8 positions match TRBD2. The germline CDR1 and CDR2 sequences are MNHEY and SVGAGI. This CDR3 is 13 amino acids long. J gave up 3 bases and V 7 bases, and 2 bases lay outside the gene matches. The CDR3 region is CASNSGNYNEQFF. As DNA, the CDR3 is TGTGCCAGCAATAGCGGGAACTACAATGAGCAGTTCTTC.

This clonotype showed up just a few times. The chain has TRBV9 and TRBJ1-1, with 8 bases matching TRBD1. Trimming cost V 2 bases and J 1 base; bases outside gene matches: 1. This CDR3 has 14 residues. CDR1 and CDR2 (germline): SGDLS, YYNGEE. The CDR3 sequence: CASSVDRANTEAFF. In nucleotides, the CDR3 is TGTGCCAGCAGCGTGGACAGGGCGAACACTGAAGCTTTCTTT.

V and J are TRBV5-5 and TRBJ1-5; D may be TRBD1 (5 bases). Trimming removed 3 bases from V and 0 bases from J, with 13 bases in between. Germline V gives CDR1 SGHKS, CDR2 YYEKEE (reference sequence). CDR3 length equals 16 residues. CDR3 sequence reads: CASSWGESNSNQPQHF. The CDR3 nucleotides are TGTGCCAGCAGCTGGGGGGAGTCAAATAGCAATCAGCCCCAGCATTTT.

The table lists this clonotype with a few counts. The V and J genes are TRBV5-8 and TRBJ1-5; 9 nucleotides line up with TRBD1. The length of the CDR3 is 14 residues. Looked up from germline, CDR1 is SGHTS and CDR2 is YDEGEE. The junction had 7 bases not matched to a gene; V was cut back by 3 bases and J by 9 bases. The CDR3 region has the DNA TGTGCCAGCAGCTCAGGACAGGGGCGTAGGCCCCAGCATTTT. Amino acid sequence: CASSSGQGRRPQHF.

This clonotype was seen a handful of times. The rearrangement links TRBV20-1 to TRBJ2-7; TRBD2 agrees at 9 bases. Germline assignment: CDR1 DFQATT and CDR2 SNEGSKA (reference sequence). The CDR3 contains 18 residues. V shed 0 bases and J 2 bases; nucleotides not matched to a gene: 14. CDR3 residues: CSARDSISKREVTYEQYF. The DNA of the CDR3 is TGCAGTGCTAGAGATAGTATCAGCAAGCGGGAGGTAACCTACGAGCAGTACTTC.

This chain uses TRBV19 with TRBJ2-5; TRBD2 agrees at 7 bases. With 4 bases clipped from V and 5 bases from J, the junction kept 7 bases outside the gene matches. There are 14 residues in the CDR3. Germline V gene lookup returns CDR1 LNHDA and CDR2 SQIVND (reference sequence). In nucleotides, the CDR3 is TGTGCCAGTAGTACCGGACTAGACGGGGAGACCCAGTACTTC. Protein sequence: CASSTGLDGETQYF.

This clonotype has just one count. Written as DNA, the CDR3 is TGTGCCTGGAGCCGGGCGGTTTCCTACAATGAGCAGTTCTTC. This gives the protein CAWSRAVSYNEQFF. The V call is TRBV30, the J call TRBJ2-1; D remains ambiguous. This CDR3 is built from 14 residues. Trimming left V 3 bases short and J 1 base short, with 10 bases between. Germline assignment: CDR1 GTSNPN and CDR2 SVGIG (reference sequence).

The rearrangement uses TRBV3-1 and TRBJ2-5; D is possibly TRBD1 or TRBD2 (5 bases each). V was trimmed by 4 bases and J by 6 bases, leaving 15 bases between them. Germline values: CDR1 LGHDT, CDR2 YNNKEL (reference sequence). The length of the CDR3 is 14 residues. The CDR3 loop is CASSLRQGAKTQYF. As DNA, the CDR3 is TGTGCCAGCAGCCTTCGGCAGGGAGCTAAGACCCAGTACTTC.

V and J are TRBV20-1 and TRBJ2-1; TRBD2 matches at 9 bases. Trimming removed 1 base from V and 9 bases from J; junction bases left unmatched: 13. In germline, CDR1 is DFQATT, CDR2 SNEGSKA (reference sequence). CDR3 length equals 16 residues. CDR3 coding DNA: TGCAGTGCTAGAGGTTGGGCGGGAGGGTTGGTAGGTGAGCAGTTCTTC. Translation gives CSARGWAGGLVGEQFF.

Concerning this clonotype: A junction end diverges from the germline sequence, so it may reflect a read error. The chain links TRBV29-1 to TRBJ2-7, with D possibly matching TRBD2 (6 bases). Germline CDR1 reads SQVTM; CDR2 reads ANQGSEA. The CDR3 has 11 residues. The CDR3 spells CSAEEGREQYF. The CDR3 DNA is TGCAGCGCTGAAGAGGGGAGGGAGCAGTACTTC.

The V gene is TRBV5-1, the J gene TRBJ2-7, with TRBD1 matching over 8 bases. Losses at the gene ends were 3 bases for V and 3 bases for J; bases not matched to a gene: 8. The germline gives CDR1 SGHRS, CDR2 YFSETQ. The CDR3 extends over 15 amino acids. The CDR3, as DNA: TGCGCCAGCAGCTCCCCGGGACAGGAGGTCTACGAGCAGTACTTC. Translating gives CASSSPGQEVYEQYF.

In this sample, this clonotype turned up a few times. The chain joins TRBV7-3 to TRBJ2-5, with 8 bases fitting TRBD2. The CDR3 is 14 residues long. V shed 5 bases and J 5 bases; nucleotides not matched to a gene: 7. The V gene's germline CDR1 is SGHTA and CDR2 FQGTGA. CDR3 DNA sequence: TGTGCCAGCAGCCCCCATAGCGGGGTGGAGACCCAGTACTTC. Its translation: CASSPHSGVETQYF.

Concerning this clonotype: This may be a read error: a much more frequent sequence differs by one nucleotide. The chain has TRBV27 and TRBJ2-1, with unresolved D. The germline gives CDR1 MNHEY, CDR2 SMNVEV (reference sequence). The CDR3 has 13 amino acids. V was trimmed by 2 bases and J by 3 bases, leaving 5 bases between them. The CDR3 DNA follows: TGTGCCAGCAGTTTAAACTACTACAATGAGCAGTTCTTC. This translates into CASSLNYYNEQFF.

This clonotype was seen repeatedly, ten times or more. The chain uses TRBV5-1 and TRBJ2-1, with 7 bases fitting TRBD1. CDR1 is SGHRS, CDR2 YFSETQ, per germline. The ends lost 0 bases at V and 2 bases at J; junction bases unmatched: 5. The CDR3 has 16 residues. CDR3 region: CASSLAGGRTYNEQFF. CDR3 in DNA: TGCGCCAGCAGCTTGGCAGGGGGTCGGACCTACAATGAGCAGTTCTTC.

The chain couples TRBV25-1 to TRBJ1-2; perhaps TRBD1 as D (5 bases). V lost 5 bases and J lost 2, with 12 bases in between. The CDR3 spans 14 residues. Germline lookup yields CDR1 MGHDK and CDR2 SYGVNS. CDR3: CASSPGNRNYGYTF. The CDR3 region has the DNA TGTGCCAGCAGTCCGGGTAACAGGAACTATGGCTACACCTTC.

In its sample, this clonotype was seen many times. CDR3 sequence (DNA): TGTGCCAGCAGTGAAGGGGCAGGTTCCTACGAGCAGTACTTC. Protein sequence: CASSEGAGSYEQYF. The chain is built from TRBV2 and TRBJ2-7; no definite D call. This CDR3 spans 14 amino acids. V lost 1 base and J lost 1, with 8 bases in between. Germline CDR1 is SNHLY and CDR2 is FYNNEI.

The chain couples TRBV5-1 to TRBJ2-3; tentatively, D is TRBD2 (6 bases). V lost 4 bases and J lost 1, with 10 bases in between. The CDR3 contains 14 residues. Germline assignment: CDR1 SGHRS and CDR2 YFSETQ. CDR3 DNA sequence: TGCGCCAGCAGCACCCGGAGGGGCACAGATACGCAGTATTTT. Translating gives CASSTRRGTDTQYF.

Only a few counts were recorded for this clonotype. V is TRBV4-1 and J is TRBJ2-7; weak D call: TRBD1 (5 bases). V lost 1 base to trimming and J lost 5 bases, with 15 bases between them. This CDR3 comprises 15 residues. The germline V gene encodes CDR1 MGHRA and CDR2 YSYEKL. The CDR3 region has the DNA TGCGCCAGCAGCCAAGGGGCAGGGCTGGTCGACGAGCAGTACTTC. This translates into CASSQGAGLVDEQYF.

The chain links TRBV11-2 to TRBJ1-2; no clear D. The CDR3 extends over 11 amino acids. V shed 4 bases and J shed 7 bases, with 7 bases lying between them. Germline CDR1 SGHAT, CDR2 FQNNGV. As DNA, the CDR3 is TGTGCCAGCAGCTCTTGGAGTGGCTACACCTTC. This codes for CASSSWSGYTF.

The chain couples TRBV7-8 to TRBJ1-2, with D possibly being TRBD1 (5 bases). Trimming took 2 bases from V and 12 from J, leaving 22 bases between them. Germline V gene sequence: CDR1 SGHVS, CDR2 FQNEAQ. The CDR3 runs to 15 residues. In DNA, the CDR3 is TGTGCCAGCAGCTTAACCTTAGACTCCAGGGAAGGCAACACCTTC. Its protein product is CASSLTLDSREGNTF.

Only a few counts were recorded for this clonotype. The V call is TRBV6-5, the J call TRBJ2-1, with no clear D. Germline CDR1 is MNHEY and CDR2 is SVGAGI. This CDR3 contains 16 residues. V lost 5 bases, J lost 8 bases, and 22 bases lay in between. The CDR3 sequence is CASSLKTPWSGYEQFF. The CDR3 bases are TGTGCCAGCAGTCTGAAAACCCCGTGGTCGGGCTATGAGCAGTTCTTC.

Concerning this clonotype: An end of the junction does not agree with germline; a read error may underlie this. The genes are TRBV4-1 and TRBJ1-6; possibly TRBD1 for D (5 bases). The germline V gene encodes CDR1 MGHRA and CDR2 YSYEKL. The CDR3 is 15 residues long. DNA for the CDR3: TGCGCCAGCAGCCAAGAGGGGGGGGTCAGTTCACCCTTCCACTTT. Protein: CASSQEGGVSSPFHF.